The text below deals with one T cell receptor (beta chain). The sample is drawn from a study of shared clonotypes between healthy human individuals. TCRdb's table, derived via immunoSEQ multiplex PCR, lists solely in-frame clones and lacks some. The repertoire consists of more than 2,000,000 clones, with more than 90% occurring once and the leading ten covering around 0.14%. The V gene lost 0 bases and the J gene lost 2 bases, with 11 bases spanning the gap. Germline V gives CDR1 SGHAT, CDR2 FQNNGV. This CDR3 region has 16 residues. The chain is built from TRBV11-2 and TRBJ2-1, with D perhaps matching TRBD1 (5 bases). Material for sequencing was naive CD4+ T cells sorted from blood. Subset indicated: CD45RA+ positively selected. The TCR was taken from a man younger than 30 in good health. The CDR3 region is CASSLELLGPYNEQFF. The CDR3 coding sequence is TGTGCCAGCAGCTTAGAACTGCTGGGGCCCTACAATGAGCAGTTCTTC.